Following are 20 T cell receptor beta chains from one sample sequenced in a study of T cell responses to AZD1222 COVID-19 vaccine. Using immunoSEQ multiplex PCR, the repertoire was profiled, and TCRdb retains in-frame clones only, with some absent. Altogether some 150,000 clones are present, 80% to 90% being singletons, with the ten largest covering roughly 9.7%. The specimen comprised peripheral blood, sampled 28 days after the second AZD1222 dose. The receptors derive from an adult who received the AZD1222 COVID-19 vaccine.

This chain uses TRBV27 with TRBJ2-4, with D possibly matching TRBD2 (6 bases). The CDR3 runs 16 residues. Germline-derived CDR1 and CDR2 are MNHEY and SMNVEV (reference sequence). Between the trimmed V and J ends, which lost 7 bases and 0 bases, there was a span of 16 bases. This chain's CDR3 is CASTFSGGVAKNIQYF. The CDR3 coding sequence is TGTGCCAGCACCTTCAGTGGAGGGGTAGCCAAAAACATTCAGTACTTC.

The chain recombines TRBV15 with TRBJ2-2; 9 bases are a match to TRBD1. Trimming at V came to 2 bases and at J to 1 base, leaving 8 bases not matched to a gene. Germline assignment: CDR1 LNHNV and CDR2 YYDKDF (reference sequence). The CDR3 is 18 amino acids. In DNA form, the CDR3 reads TGTGCCACCAGCAGACCGTTCACGGGACAGGGGAACACCGGGGAGCTGTTTTTT. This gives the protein CATSRPFTGQGNTGELFF.

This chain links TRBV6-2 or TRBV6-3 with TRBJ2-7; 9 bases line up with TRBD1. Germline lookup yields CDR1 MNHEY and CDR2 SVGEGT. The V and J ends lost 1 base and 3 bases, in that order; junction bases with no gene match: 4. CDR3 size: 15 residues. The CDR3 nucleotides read TGTGCCAGCAGTTACTTCGGGACAGGGATCTACGAGCAGTACTTC. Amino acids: CASSYFGTGIYEQYF.

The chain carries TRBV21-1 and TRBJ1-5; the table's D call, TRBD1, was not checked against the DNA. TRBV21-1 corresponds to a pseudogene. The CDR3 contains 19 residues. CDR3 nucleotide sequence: TGTGCCAGCAGCAGAGGGGGCCCCGGGCCATTTTATAGCAATCAGCCCCAGCATTTT. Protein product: CASSRGGPGPFYSNQPQHF.

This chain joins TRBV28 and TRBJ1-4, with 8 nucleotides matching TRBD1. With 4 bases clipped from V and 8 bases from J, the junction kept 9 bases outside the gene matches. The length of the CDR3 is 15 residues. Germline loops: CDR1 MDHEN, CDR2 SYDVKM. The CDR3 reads CASSSMDRAGEKLFF. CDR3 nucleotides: TGTGCCAGCAGTTCTATGGACAGGGCTGGGGAAAAACTGTTTTTT. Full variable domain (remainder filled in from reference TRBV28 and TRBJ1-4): DVKVTQSSRYLVKRTGEKVFLECVQDMDHENMFWYRQDPGLGLRLIYFSYDVKMKEKGDIPEGYSVSREKKERFSLILESASTNQTSMYLCASSSMDRAGEKLFFGSGTQLSVL.

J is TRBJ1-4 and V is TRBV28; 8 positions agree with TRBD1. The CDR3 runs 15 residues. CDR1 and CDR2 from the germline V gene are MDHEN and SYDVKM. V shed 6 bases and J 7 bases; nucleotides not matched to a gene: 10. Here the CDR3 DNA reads TGTGCCAGCAGCCCATGGACAGGGTGGAGTGAAAAACTGTTTTTT. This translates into CASSPWTGWSEKLFF. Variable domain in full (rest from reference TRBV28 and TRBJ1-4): DVKVTQSSRYLVKRTGEKVFLECVQDMDHENMFWYRQDPGLGLRLIYFSYDVKMKEKGDIPEGYSVSREKKERFSLILESASTNQTSMYLCASSPWTGWSEKLFFGSGTQLSVL.

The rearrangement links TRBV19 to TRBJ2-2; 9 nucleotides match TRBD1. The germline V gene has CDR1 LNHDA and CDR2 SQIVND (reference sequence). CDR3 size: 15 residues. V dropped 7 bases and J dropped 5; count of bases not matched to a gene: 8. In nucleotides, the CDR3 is TGTGCCAGTACCCTCTCGACAGGGGGAACCGGGGAGCTGTTTTTT. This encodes CASTLSTGGTGELFF.

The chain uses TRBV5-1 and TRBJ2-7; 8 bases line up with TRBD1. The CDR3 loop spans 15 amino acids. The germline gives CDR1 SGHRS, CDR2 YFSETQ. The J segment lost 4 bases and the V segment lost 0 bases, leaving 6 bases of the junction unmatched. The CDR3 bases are TGCGCCAGCAGCTTGGGGGCAGGACAGGGATACGAGCAGTACTTC. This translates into CASSLGAGQGYEQYF.

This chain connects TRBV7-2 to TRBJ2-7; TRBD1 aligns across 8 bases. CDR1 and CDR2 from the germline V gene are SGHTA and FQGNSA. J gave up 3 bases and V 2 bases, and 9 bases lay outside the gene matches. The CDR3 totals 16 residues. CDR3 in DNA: TGTGCCAGCAGCTTAAATCCCTTCGGACAGGGCTACGAGCAGTACTTC. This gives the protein CASSLNPFGQGYEQYF.

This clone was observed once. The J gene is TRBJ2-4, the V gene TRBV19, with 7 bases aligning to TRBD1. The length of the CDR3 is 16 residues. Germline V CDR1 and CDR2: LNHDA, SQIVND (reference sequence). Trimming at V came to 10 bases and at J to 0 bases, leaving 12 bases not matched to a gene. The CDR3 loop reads CATAFRGQLAKNIQYF. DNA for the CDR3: TGTGCCACAGCTTTTAGGGGGCAACTAGCCAAAAACATTCAGTACTTC.

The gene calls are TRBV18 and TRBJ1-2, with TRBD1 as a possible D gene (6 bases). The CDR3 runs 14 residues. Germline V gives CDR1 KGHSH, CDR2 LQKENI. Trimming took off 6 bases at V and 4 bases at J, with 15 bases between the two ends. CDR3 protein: CASSPVEGVYGYTF. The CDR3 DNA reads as TGTGCCAGCTCCCCGGTCGAGGGGGTCTATGGCTACACCTTC.

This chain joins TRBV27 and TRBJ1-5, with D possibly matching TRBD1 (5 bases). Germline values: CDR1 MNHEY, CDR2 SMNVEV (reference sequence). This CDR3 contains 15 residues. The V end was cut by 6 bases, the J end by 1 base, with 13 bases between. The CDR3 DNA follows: TGTGCCAGCAGGGCCTTCCGGGACAGCAATCAGCCCCAGCATTTT. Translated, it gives CASRAFRDSNQPQHF.

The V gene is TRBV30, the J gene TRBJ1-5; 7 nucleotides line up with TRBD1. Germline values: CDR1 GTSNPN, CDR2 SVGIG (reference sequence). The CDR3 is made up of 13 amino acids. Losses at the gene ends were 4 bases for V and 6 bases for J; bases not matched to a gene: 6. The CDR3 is CAWNRGEGQPQHF. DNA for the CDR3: TGTGCCTGGAACAGGGGAGAGGGTCAGCCCCAGCATTTT.

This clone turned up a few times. The CDR3 spells CASSSRPREYQETQYF. The CDR3 bases are TGCGCCAGCAGCTCAAGGCCCCGGGAATACCAAGAGACCCAGTACTTC. This chain uses TRBV5-1 with TRBJ2-5, with D tentatively TRBD2 (5 bases). There are 16 residues in the CDR3. The germline CDR1 and CDR2 sequences are SGHRS and YFSETQ. The V gene lost 3 bases and the J gene lost 0 bases, with 15 bases spanning the gap.

The CDR3 sequence is CASSLVVRGEGTQYF. CDR3 sequence (DNA): TGTGCCAGCAGCTTAGTAGTCAGGGGGGAGGGTACGCAGTATTTT. The chain couples TRBV7-8 to TRBJ2-3, with D possibly being TRBD1 or TRBD2 (7 bases each). With 1 base removed from V and 8 bases from J, the gap between germline ends came to 16 bases. CDR1 and CDR2 from the germline V gene are SGHVS and FQNEAQ. The CDR3 has 15 amino acids.

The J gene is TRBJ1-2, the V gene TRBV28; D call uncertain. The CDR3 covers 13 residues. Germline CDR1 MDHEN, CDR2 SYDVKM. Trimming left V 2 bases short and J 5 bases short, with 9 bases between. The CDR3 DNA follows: TGTGCCAGCAGTTTACGCGTGCCTTATGGCTACACCTTC. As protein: CASSLRVPYGYTF.

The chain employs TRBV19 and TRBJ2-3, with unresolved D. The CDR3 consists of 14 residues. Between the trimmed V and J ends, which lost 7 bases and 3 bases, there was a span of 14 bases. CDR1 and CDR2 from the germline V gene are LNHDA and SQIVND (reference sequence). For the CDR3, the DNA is TGTGCCAGTACGCGTGGGGTGTGGACAGATACGCAGTATTTT. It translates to CASTRGVWTDTQYF.

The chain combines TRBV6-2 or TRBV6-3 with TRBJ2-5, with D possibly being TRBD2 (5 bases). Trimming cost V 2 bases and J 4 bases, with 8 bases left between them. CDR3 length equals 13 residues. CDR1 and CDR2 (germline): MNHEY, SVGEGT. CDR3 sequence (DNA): TGTGCCAGCAGTTACCCCGGAGGAGAGACCCAGTACTTC. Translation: CASSYPGGETQYF.

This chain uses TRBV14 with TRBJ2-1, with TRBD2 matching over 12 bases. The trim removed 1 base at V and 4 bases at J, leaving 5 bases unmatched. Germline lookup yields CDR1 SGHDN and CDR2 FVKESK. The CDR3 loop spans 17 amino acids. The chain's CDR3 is CASSQVATSGRYNEQFF. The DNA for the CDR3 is TGTGCCAGCAGCCAAGTTGCGACTAGCGGGAGATACAATGAGCAGTTCTTC.

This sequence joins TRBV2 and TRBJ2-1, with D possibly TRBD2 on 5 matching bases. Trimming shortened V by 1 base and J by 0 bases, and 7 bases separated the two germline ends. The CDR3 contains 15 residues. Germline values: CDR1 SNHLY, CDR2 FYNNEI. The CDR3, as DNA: TGTGCCAGCAGTGAAGGGACTCTCTCCTACAATGAGCAGTTCTTC. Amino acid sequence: CASSEGTLSYNEQFF.